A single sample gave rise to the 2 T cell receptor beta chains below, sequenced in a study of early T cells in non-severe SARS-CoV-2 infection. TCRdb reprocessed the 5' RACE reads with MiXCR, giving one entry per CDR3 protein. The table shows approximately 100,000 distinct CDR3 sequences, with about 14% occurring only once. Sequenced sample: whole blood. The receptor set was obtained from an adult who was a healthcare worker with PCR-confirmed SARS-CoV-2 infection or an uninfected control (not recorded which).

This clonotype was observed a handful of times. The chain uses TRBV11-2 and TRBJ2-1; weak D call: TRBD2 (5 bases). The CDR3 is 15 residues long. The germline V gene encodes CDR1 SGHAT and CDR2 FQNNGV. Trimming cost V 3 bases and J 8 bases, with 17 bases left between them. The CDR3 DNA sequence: TGTGCCAGCAGCTTCCCGCCAGGAGGCAAATATGAGCAGTTCTTC. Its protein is CASSFPPGGKYEQFF.

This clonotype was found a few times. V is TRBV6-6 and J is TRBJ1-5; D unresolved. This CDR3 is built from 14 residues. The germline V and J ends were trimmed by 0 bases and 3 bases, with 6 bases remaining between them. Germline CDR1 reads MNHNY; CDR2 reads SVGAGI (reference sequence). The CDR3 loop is CASSYSVANQPQHF. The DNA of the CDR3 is TGTGCCAGCAGTTACTCGGTAGCCAATCAGCCCCAGCATTTT.